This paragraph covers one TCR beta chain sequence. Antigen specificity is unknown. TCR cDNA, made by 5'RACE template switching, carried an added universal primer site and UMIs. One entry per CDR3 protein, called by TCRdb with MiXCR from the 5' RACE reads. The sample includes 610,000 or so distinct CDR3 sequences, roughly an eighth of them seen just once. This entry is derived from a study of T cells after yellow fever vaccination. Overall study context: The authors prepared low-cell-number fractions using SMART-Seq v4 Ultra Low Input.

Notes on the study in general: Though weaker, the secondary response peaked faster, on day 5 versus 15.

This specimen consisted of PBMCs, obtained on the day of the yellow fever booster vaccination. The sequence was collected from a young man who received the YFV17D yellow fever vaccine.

This chain's CDR3 is CASSTDRTRAQYF. The CDR3 bases are TGTGCCAGCTCAACGGACAGAACGAGGGCCCAGTACTTC. The chain recombines TRBV18 with TRBJ2-5; tentatively, D is TRBD1 (6 bases). The CDR3 totals 13 residues. Germline assignment: CDR1 KGHSH and CDR2 LQKENI. Trimming took off 5 bases at V and 9 bases at J, with 16 bases between the two ends.